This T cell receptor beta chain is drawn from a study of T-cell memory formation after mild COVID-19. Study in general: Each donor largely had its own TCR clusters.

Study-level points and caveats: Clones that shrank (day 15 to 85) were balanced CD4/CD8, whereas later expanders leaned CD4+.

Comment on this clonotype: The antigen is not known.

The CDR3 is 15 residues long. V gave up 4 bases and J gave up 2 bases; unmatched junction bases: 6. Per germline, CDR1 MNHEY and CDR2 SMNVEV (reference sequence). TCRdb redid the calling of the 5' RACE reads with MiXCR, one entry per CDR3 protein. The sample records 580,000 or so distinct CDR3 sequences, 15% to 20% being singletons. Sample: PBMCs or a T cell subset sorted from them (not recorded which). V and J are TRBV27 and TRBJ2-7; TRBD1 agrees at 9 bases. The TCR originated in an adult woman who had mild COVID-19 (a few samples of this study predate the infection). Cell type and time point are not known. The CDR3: CASSSLGTGTYEQYF. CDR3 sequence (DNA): TGTGCCAGCAGTTCCCTGGGGACAGGGACCTACGAGCAGTACTTC.